This T cell receptor (beta chain) is drawn from a study of cytomegalovirus exposure and HLA in healthy donors. Primers included in the PCR were 60 Vbeta and 13 Jbeta primers. Using immunoSEQ multiplex PCR, the repertoire was profiled, and TCRdb retains in-frame clones only, with some absent. Counted here are 150,000 to 200,000 clones, 85% occurring once; the ten biggest clones make up 1%. Comments on this clone: Its antigen is still unknown.

Per germline, CDR1 MDHEN and CDR2 SYDVKM. Trimming removed 4 bases from V and 5 bases from J, with 12 bases in between. This CDR3 has 13 amino acids. Study-wide results and caveats: TCR beta V- and J-gene trimming, according to a later analysis, was linked to a missense DCLRE1C variant. Across HLA loci, a later analysis found differing TCR association rates, with DRB1 most and HLA-C fewest. Among TCR beta chains of equal frequency, HLA-associated ones were more clonally expanded in a later analysis.

The material sequenced was PBMCs. This receptor was taken from a boy aged 2 to 9 in good health and CMV-seronegative. The V call is TRBV28, the J call TRBJ2-7; possibly TRBD1 for D (7 bases). The CDR3 DNA follows: TGTGCCAGCAGTTGGAGGGGGCCGCACGAGCAGTACTTC. This translates into CASSWRGPHEQYF.